Below are 25 T cell receptor beta chains sequenced from a single sample in a study of CD8 T cells in ankylosing spondylitis. The study's findings and limits: A motif in TCR beta, a set of eight highly homologous variants, appeared characteristic of ankylosing spondylitis blood.

What these receptors recognize is not known. A single record per CDR3 protein comes from TCRdb applying MiXCR to the 5' RACE reads. The sample lists some 200,000 distinct CDR3 sequences; more than 5.5% were seen once. The sample comprised blood, either unsorted or a sorted T cell fraction (not recorded which). Receptors were obtained from a male donor with ankylosing spondylitis.

Ten or more counts support this clonotype. This rearrangement joins TRBV11-2 to TRBJ2-5; D might be TRBD1 (6 bases). This CDR3 has 14 residues. The germline gives CDR1 SGHAT, CDR2 FQNNGV. The ends were cut back, 0 bases at V and 1 base at J, with 6 bases in the middle. CDR3 DNA sequence: TGTGCCAGCAGCTTAGAGACAGGCCAAGAGACCCAGTACTTC. Its protein product is CASSLETGQETQYF. The whole variable domain, remainder taken from reference TRBV11-2 and TRBJ2-5, is EAGVAQSPRYKIIEKRQSVAFWCNPISGHATLYWYQQILGQGPKLLIQFQNNGVVDDSQLPKDRFSAERLKGVDSTLKIQPAKLEDSAVYLCASSLETGQETQYFGPGTRLLVL.

This clonotype was seen just once. The rearrangement links TRBV6-2 or TRBV6-3 to TRBJ2-2; unclear D gene. The CDR3 has 19 amino acids. V lost 2 bases, J lost 1 base, and 20 bases lay in between. Looked up from germline, CDR1 is MNHEY and CDR2 is SVGEGT. DNA for the CDR3: TGTGCCAGCAGTTACCGCACGGCCCGTCCTACCCTGAACACCGGGGAGCTGTTTTTT. It translates to CASSYRTARPTLNTGELFF.

This clonotype was counted between two and nine times. The chain combines TRBV4-2 with TRBJ2-3; 15 bases agree with TRBD2. V dropped 3 bases and J dropped 3; count of bases not matched to a gene: 7. The CDR3 contains 18 residues. Germline CDR1 reads LGHNA; CDR2 reads YNFKEQ. The DNA of the CDR3 is TGTGCCAGCAGCCAGTGGACTAGCGGGGGGGCGGGTACAGATACGCAGTATTTT. It encodes CASSQWTSGGAGTDTQYF.

This clonotype has at least ten counts. The rearrangement joins TRBV25-1 to TRBJ2-1; 13 bases fit TRBD2. CDR3 size: 18 residues. From germline, CDR1 is MGHDK and CDR2 SYGVNS. J gave up 6 bases and V 1 base, and 9 bases lay outside the gene matches. CDR3: CASSESLLTSGGSNEQFF. CDR3 nucleotides: TGTGCCAGCAGTGAATCCCTCCTGACTAGCGGGGGGAGCAATGAGCAGTTCTTC.

This chain joins TRBV5-8 and TRBJ2-2; D is undetermined. CDR1 is SGHTS, CDR2 YDEGEE, per germline. This CDR3 spans 14 amino acids. V lost 1 base and J lost 4, with 8 bases in between. The CDR3 DNA reads TGTGCCAGCAGCTTGTGGCAAACCACCGGGGAGCTGTTTTTT. Translating gives CASSLWQTTGELFF.

V and J are TRBV29-1 and TRBJ2-1, with 10 bases fitting TRBD1. Losses at the gene ends were 1 base for V and 13 bases for J; bases not matched to a gene: 25. This CDR3 spans 19 amino acids. Germline V gene lookup returns CDR1 SQVTM and CDR2 ANQGSEA. CDR3 protein: CSVEVGTGVPYTSLNTQFF. The CDR3 region has the DNA TGCAGCGTTGAAGTAGGGACAGGGGTTCCCTATACTAGTCTTAACACTCAGTTCTTC.

This clonotype was recorded many times. The chain links TRBV6-4 to TRBJ2-3, with TRBD2 identical over 14 bases. Germline V gene lookup returns CDR1 MRHNA and CDR2 SNTAGT. The CDR3 totals 22 residues. Germline trimming cut 7 bases from V and 0 bases from J; bases unmatched to any gene: 21. CDR3 residues: CASTTLGGLGTSGGASTDTQYF. The CDR3 DNA sequence: TGTGCCAGCACGACCCTGGGAGGGCTTGGGACTAGCGGGGGAGCTAGCACAGATACGCAGTATTTT.

This clonotype turned up a few times. This chain joins TRBV5-5 and TRBJ2-1, with D perhaps being TRBD1 or TRBD2 (5 bases each). Germline values: CDR1 SGHKS, CDR2 YYEKEE (reference sequence). Trimming removed 1 base from V and 5 bases from J, with 10 bases in between. This CDR3 has 14 residues. The CDR3 spells CASSLFGTNNEQFF. The CDR3 nucleotides read TGTGCCAGCAGCTTGTTCGGGACCAACAATGAGCAGTTCTTC.

This clonotype was detected many times. The chain carries TRBV27 and TRBJ2-1, with 7 nucleotides matching TRBD1. Germline V gene data show CDR1 as MNHEY and CDR2 as SMNVEV (reference sequence). J gave up 8 bases and V 4 bases, and 8 bases lay outside the gene matches. The CDR3 loop spans 14 amino acids. The CDR3 DNA reads TGTGCCAGCAGTTCCGGGACAGCCGTCCATGAGCAGTTCTTC. It encodes CASSSGTAVHEQFF.

Many counts were recorded for this clonotype. The chain recombines TRBV9 with TRBJ2-4, with D hard to call. The CDR3 has 15 amino acids. The germline CDR1 and CDR2 sequences are SGDLS and YYNGEE. V dropped 0 bases and J dropped 7 bases, with 14 bases sitting between them. The CDR3 loop reads CASSVDGRHGNIQYF. CDR3 nucleotide sequence: TGTGCCAGCAGCGTAGACGGTCGTCATGGGAACATTCAGTACTTC.

This clonotype was seen ten or more times. This chain joins TRBV7-2 and TRBJ2-1; D may match TRBD1 or TRBD2 (6 bases each). Germline V gene sequence: CDR1 SGHTA, CDR2 FQGNSA. This CDR3 is 16 amino acids long. V shed 5 bases and J shed 3 bases, with 17 bases lying between them. The CDR3 protein is CASSDWGAGLYNEQFF. As DNA, the CDR3 is TGTGCCAGCAGCGACTGGGGGGCCGGACTCTACAATGAGCAGTTCTTC.

V is TRBV20-1 and J is TRBJ2-1, with 7 bases aligning to TRBD2. CDR1 and CDR2 from the germline V gene are DFQATT and SNEGSKA (reference sequence). Unmatched junction bases numbered 14, after V lost 0 bases and J lost 6 bases. The CDR3 contains 17 residues. The CDR3 is CSARDRDSGPWGNEQFF. Here the CDR3 DNA reads TGCAGTGCTAGAGATCGGGATAGCGGGCCCTGGGGCAATGAGCAGTTCTTC.

This sequence joins TRBV11-3 and TRBJ2-3, with 8 positions matching TRBD2. J was trimmed by 4 bases and V by 4 bases; bases with no gene match: 10. The CDR3 is 16 residues long. CDR1 and CDR2 from the germline V gene are SGHNT and YENEEA. CDR3 loop: CASSSSSGQGADTQYF. The CDR3 DNA follows: TGTGCCAGCAGCTCCTCTAGCGGGCAGGGAGCAGATACGCAGTATTTT. Drawing the rest from reference TRBV11-3 and TRBJ2-3, the complete variable domain is EAGVVQSPRYKIIEKKQPVAFWCNPISGHNTLYWYLQNLGQGPELLIRYENEEAVDDSQLPKDRFSAERLKGVDSTLKIQPAELGDSAVYLCASSSSSGQGADTQYFGPGTRLTVL.

This clonotype was seen repeatedly, ten times or more. The J gene is TRBJ1-1, the V gene TRBV5-6; D gene ambiguous. Trimming left V 4 bases short and J 3 bases short, with 10 bases between. The CDR3 has 13 residues. The V gene's germline CDR1 is SGHDT and CDR2 YYEEEE. This CDR3 is CASSPVGHTEAFF. DNA of the CDR3: TGTGCCAGCAGCCCCGTGGGTCACACTGAAGCTTTCTTT.

This clonotype was picked up many times. This sequence joins TRBV9 and TRBJ1-2; D is ambiguous. The CDR3 totals 16 residues. V was clipped by 0 bases and J by 3 bases, with 15 bases between them. The germline V gene has CDR1 SGDLS and CDR2 YYNGEE. This CDR3 reads CASSVETDLFDYGYTF. The CDR3 DNA reads as TGTGCCAGCAGCGTAGAAACCGACCTATTCGACTATGGCTACACCTTC.

This clonotype has just a few counts. The V and J genes are TRBV27 and TRBJ2-7; 7 bases fit TRBD1. CDR1 and CDR2 from the germline V gene are MNHEY and SMNVEV (reference sequence). This CDR3 has 13 amino acids. V gave up 6 bases and J gave up 4 bases; unmatched junction bases: 6. The CDR3 here is CASRPYRGYEQYF. The DNA for the CDR3 is TGTGCCAGCAGACCCTACAGGGGTTACGAGCAGTACTTC.

In its sample, this clonotype was seen a few times. This chain joins TRBV3-1 and TRBJ2-7; TRBD1 aligns across 8 bases. CDR3 length: 14 residues. Germline CDR1 reads LGHDT; CDR2 reads YNNKEL (reference sequence). Trimming removed 1 base from V and 3 bases from J; junction bases left unmatched: 2. In DNA form, the CDR3 reads TGTGCCAGCAGCCAAGGACAGGGGTACTACGAGCAGTACTTC. Translation gives CASSQGQGYYEQYF.

Concerning this clonotype: A much larger clone lies a single base off, so this may be a read error. CDR3 nucleotide sequence: TGTGCCAGCAGCCTTAATCGCAGGTGTGACTCCTACGAGCAGTACTTC. It yields the protein CASSLNRRCDSYEQYF. The chain recombines TRBV6-1 with TRBJ2-7; D uncertain. Germline CDR1 and CDR2: MNHNS and SASEGT. CDR3 length equals 16 residues. Trimming cost V 6 bases and J 0 bases, with 18 bases left between them.

This clonotype was seen a handful of times. V and J are TRBV7-9 and TRBJ2-7; a weak D match, TRBD1 (5 bases). Germline CDR1 and CDR2: SEHNR and FQNEAQ (reference sequence). With 2 bases removed from V and 3 bases from J, the gap between germline ends came to 14 bases. The CDR3 consists of 15 residues. CDR3 loop: CASSLSGFPYYEQYF. CDR3 coding DNA: TGTGCCAGCAGCTTATCAGGGTTCCCTTACTACGAGCAGTACTTC. Supplemented by reference TRBV7-9 and TRBJ2-7, the full variable domain reads DTGVSQNPRHKITKRGQNVTFRCDPISEHNRLYWYRQTLGQGPEFLTYFQNEAQLEKSRLLSDRFSAERPKGSFSTLEIQRTEQGDSAMYLCASSLSGFPYYEQYFGPGTRLTVT.

This rearrangement joins TRBV18 to TRBJ2-7; unclear D gene. Deletions cut 4 bases from V and 6 bases from J, with 13 bases between. Germline V CDR1 and CDR2: KGHSH, LQKENI. CDR3 size: 13 residues. CDR3: CASSLDWPPEQYF. The DNA for the CDR3 is TGTGCCAGCTCACTGGATTGGCCTCCCGAGCAGTACTTC.

This clonotype has at least ten counts. The chain recombines TRBV6-1 with TRBJ1-1, with a weak D call TRBD1 (5 bases). Deletions cut 6 bases from V and 0 bases from J, with 8 bases between. The CDR3 runs to 13 residues. Germline CDR1 MNHNS, CDR2 SASEGT. The CDR3, as DNA: TGTGCCAGCAGGACAGCTATGAACACTGAAGCTTTCTTT. It encodes CASRTAMNTEAFF.

This rearrangement joins TRBV10-2 to TRBJ1-5; 7 bases line up with TRBD1. The CDR3 has 14 residues. Losses at the gene ends were 10 bases for V and 3 bases for J; bases not matched to a gene: 9. Germline CDR1 is WSHSY and CDR2 is SAAADI. CDR3 bases: TGCGCCACGAATTACAGGGGTCTCAATCAGCCCCAGCATTTT. Residues: CATNYRGLNQPQHF.

This clonotype was observed many times. The chain joins TRBV12-5 to TRBJ2-3; 9 nucleotides align to TRBD2. Germline lookup yields CDR1 LGHNT and CDR2 FRNRAP. The CDR3 totals 15 residues. V lost 1 base to trimming and J lost 7 bases; unmatched junction nucleotides: 6. CDR3 amino acids: CASGLATSGGYTQYF. The CDR3 DNA sequence: TGTGCTAGTGGTTTGGCGACTAGCGGAGGATATACGCAGTATTTT.

The rearrangement joins TRBV12-3 or TRBV12-4 to TRBJ2-7; TRBD2 might be the D (5 bases). Trimming pared 4 bases from V and 6 bases from J, leaving 10 bases between. The CDR3 spans 12 residues. The CDR3 sequence: CASSSGLLEQYF. The CDR3 DNA is TGTGCCAGCAGTTCTGGACTCCTCGAGCAGTACTTC.

The table lists this clonotype with a few counts. This sequence joins TRBV11-1 and TRBJ2-5, with 8 bases identical to TRBD2. The trim removed 5 bases at V and 1 base at J, leaving 3 bases unmatched. Germline CDR1 reads SGHAT; CDR2 reads FQDESV (reference sequence). The CDR3 length is 14 residues. The CDR3 protein is CASSTGTSQETQYF. The CDR3 DNA sequence: TGTGCCAGCAGCACTGGGACTAGCCAAGAGACCCAGTACTTC.